The present T cell receptor (beta chain) was sequenced within a study of somatic mutations in cytotoxic T cells in rheumatoid arthritis. Assay: immunoSEQ multiplex PCR; the TCRdb copy retains only in-frame clones and omits some. The table includes about 10,000 clones, more than 65% detected once. The table lists this clone with a few counts. This CDR3 spans 11 amino acids. Germline CDR1 reads PRHDT; CDR2 reads FYEKMQ (reference sequence). Trimming pared 6 bases from V and 1 base from J, leaving 1 base between. Specimen: CD8+ T cells sorted from blood. This TCR was recovered from a man between 60 and 70 years old in good health. The J gene is TRBJ1-3, the V gene TRBV13; D uncertain. CDR3 residues: CASRSGNTIYF. The DNA for the CDR3 is TGTGCCAGCAGGTCTGGAAACACCATATATTTT.